Shown below are 26 T cell receptor beta chains from a single sample sequenced in a study of CD8 T cells in Susac syndrome. Reverse transcription of about 0.5 to 1 ug RNA was carried out with random hexamers. TCRdb redid the calling of the immunoSEQ multiplex PCR reads with MiXCR, one entry per CDR3 protein. The data show around 71,000 distinct CDR3 sequences, 90% to 95% seen once. Sequencing was done on a sample of CD4+ T cells from PBMCs. These receptors all stem from a human donor with Susac syndrome.

V usage is TRBV15 and J usage is TRBJ2-2, with unresolved D. Germline values: CDR1 LNHNV, CDR2 YYDKDF (reference sequence). CDR3 length: 13 residues. V dropped 0 bases and J dropped 6 bases, with 5 bases sitting between them. The CDR3 protein is CATSRDLSGELFF. The CDR3 DNA reads as TGTGCCACCAGCAGAGATCTATCCGGGGAGCTGTTTTTT.

The chain recombines TRBV7-2 with TRBJ1-3; perhaps TRBD1 as D (5 bases). The CDR3 covers 14 residues. Trimming removed 5 bases from V and 4 bases from J, with 12 bases in between. Germline CDR1 SGHTA, CDR2 FQGNSA. This CDR3 is CASSPWGKGNTIYF. Here the CDR3 DNA reads TGTGCCAGCAGCCCATGGGGGAAAGGAAACACCATATATTTT. The whole variable domain, filled in from reference TRBV7-2 and TRBJ1-3, reads GAGVSQSPSNKVTEKGKDVELRCDPISGHTALYWYRQSLGQGLEFLIYFQGNSAPDKSGLPSDRFSAERTGGSVSTLTIQRTQQEDSAVYLCASSPWGKGNTIYFGEGSWLTVV.

The sample holds a few counts of this clonotype. This chain joins TRBV14 and TRBJ2-1; tentative D call: TRBD1 (5 bases). V was trimmed by 1 base and J by 4 bases, leaving 8 bases between them. The V gene's germline CDR1 is SGHDN and CDR2 FVKESK. This CDR3 region has 14 residues. This CDR3 is CASSQVNRYNEQFF. The CDR3 DNA follows: TGTGCCAGCAGCCAAGTAAACAGGTACAATGAGCAGTTCTTC.

The V gene is TRBV12-3 or TRBV12-4, the J gene TRBJ2-7; no clear D. Trimming removed 3 bases from V and 3 bases from J, with 9 bases in between. This CDR3 spans 13 amino acids. The CDR3 here is CASSLAEIYEQYF. CDR3 nucleotides: TGTGCCAGCAGTTTGGCAGAGATCTACGAGCAGTACTTC.

In its sample, this clonotype was seen once. V usage is TRBV18 and J usage is TRBJ1-2, with D perhaps matching TRBD1 (5 bases). Trimming left V 3 bases short and J 2 bases short, with 7 bases between. The CDR3 totals 13 residues. Germline values: CDR1 KGHSH, CDR2 LQKENI. The CDR3, as DNA: TGTGCCAGCTCACCGGCAGGGAACTATGGCTACACCTTC. Protein: CASSPAGNYGYTF.

This rearrangement joins TRBV7-2 to TRBJ1-4; D perhaps matches TRBD1 (6 bases). CDR3 size: 16 residues. V was clipped by 0 bases and J by 8 bases, with 16 bases between them. Germline V CDR1 and CDR2: SGHTA, FQGNSA. The CDR3 nucleotides read TGTGCCAGCAGCTTAGCTCTCGGGGGGCGCCGAGAAAAACTGTTTTTT. Translated: CASSLALGGRREKLFF.

The count of this clonotype is one. As DNA, the CDR3 is TGTGCCAGCAGCTTAGTAGGGGAAACGCAGTATTTT. Protein product: CASSLVGETQYF. J is TRBJ2-3 and V is TRBV7-9; TRBD1 might be the D (5 bases). The CDR3 is 12 amino acids. The ends were cut back, 1 base at V and 9 bases at J, with 8 bases in the middle. The germline gives CDR1 SEHNR, CDR2 FQNEAQ (reference sequence).

J is TRBJ1-4 and V is TRBV5-1; D possibly corresponds to TRBD1 (6 bases). Trimming took 6 bases from V and 8 from J, leaving 23 bases between them. This CDR3 spans 16 amino acids. CDR1 SGHRS and CDR2 YFSETQ come from the germline V gene. Here the CDR3 DNA reads TGCGCCAGCACCTACGGCGGGGGGCTTTATAAGGAAAAACTGTTTTTT. Its protein is CASTYGGGLYKEKLFF.

J is TRBJ1-5 and V is TRBV20-1; D ambiguous. V was shortened by 3 bases and J by 6 bases, with 9 bases between the two germline ends. The length of the CDR3 is 12 residues. Germline CDR1 DFQATT, CDR2 SNEGSKA (reference sequence). This CDR3 reads CSASVRAQPQHF. CDR3 DNA sequence: TGCAGTGCTAGCGTGAGAGCTCAGCCCCAGCATTTT.

This chain connects TRBV5-6 to TRBJ1-6; possibly TRBD1 for D (6 bases). Germline lookup yields CDR1 SGHDT and CDR2 YYEEEE. This CDR3 is built from 15 residues. The V and J ends lost 4 bases and 8 bases respectively, with 16 bases between them. CDR3 residues: CASSQLKGGDSPLHF. The CDR3 DNA follows: TGTGCCAGCAGCCAACTCAAAGGGGGAGATTCACCCCTCCACTTT.

The chain links TRBV29-1 to TRBJ1-5, with D unresolved. The CDR3 runs 12 residues. CDR1 is SQVTM, CDR2 ANQGSEA, per germline. V was pared by 6 bases and J by 6 bases, with 12 bases between. In DNA, the CDR3 is TGCAGCGTCAAGGATGTGGGTCAGCCCCAGCATTTT. Its translation: CSVKDVGQPQHF.

The chain carries TRBV10-3 and TRBJ2-5; 7 bases fit TRBD2. Germline V gene sequence: CDR1 ENHRY, CDR2 SYGVKD. The junction had 7 bases not matched to a gene; V was cut back by 6 bases and J by 3 bases. The CDR3 spans 14 residues. CDR3 amino acids: CAIRPGTTEETQYF. CDR3 nucleotide sequence: TGTGCCATCAGGCCCGGGACTACAGAAGAGACCCAGTACTTC.

V gene TRBV4-3 combines with J gene TRBJ1-6; D gene unclear. Germline values: CDR1 LGHNA, CDR2 YSLEER. Trimming took off 0 bases at V and 10 bases at J, with 16 bases between the two ends. This CDR3 region has 16 residues. Here the CDR3 reads CASSQDLTATRSPLHF. In nucleotides, the CDR3 is TGCGCCAGCAGCCAAGATCTTACGGCGACAAGATCACCCCTCCACTTT.

The CDR3: CASSRAPDGQETQYF. The CDR3 DNA reads as TGCGCCAGCAGCCGGGCCCCGGACGGACAAGAGACCCAGTACTTC. The chain joins TRBV5-1 to TRBJ2-5; D unclear. CDR1 and CDR2 (germline): SGHRS, YFSETQ. V was clipped by 4 bases and J by 2 bases, with 15 bases between them. The CDR3 runs to 15 residues.

The rearrangement links TRBV3-1 to TRBJ2-7; D perhaps matches TRBD2 (6 bases). V was cut by 2 bases and J by 3 bases, with 8 bases left in between. Germline CDR1 reads LGHDT; CDR2 reads YNNKEL (reference sequence). The CDR3 extends over 13 amino acids. DNA of the CDR3: TGTGCCAGCAGCCAATTGGGAGGCTACGAGCAGTACTTC. It yields the protein CASSQLGGYEQYF.

The chain combines TRBV6-5 with TRBJ1-5; no clear D. V was shortened by 4 bases and J by 1 base, with 11 bases between the two germline ends. The CDR3 sequence is 15 residues long. Germline-derived CDR1 and CDR2 are MNHEY and SVGAGI. The CDR3 DNA reads TGTGCCAGCAGTTCCGCAGGCGGGAGCAATCAGCCCCAGCATTTT. This gives the protein CASSSAGGSNQPQHF.

The CDR3 DNA is TGTGCCAGCAGTTTATTTAGCGGGTGGAGGGACAGGGCTTACAATGAGCAGTTCTTC. This translates into CASSLFSGWRDRAYNEQFF. The rearrangement links TRBV28 to TRBJ2-1, with 9 bases identical to TRBD1. The germline V gene has CDR1 MDHEN and CDR2 SYDVKM. CDR3 length equals 19 residues. Unmatched junction bases numbered 14, after V lost 1 base and J lost 4 bases.

The chain uses TRBV30 and TRBJ1-5; a possible D gene is TRBD1 (5 bases). Germline CDR1 is GTSNPN and CDR2 is SVGIG (reference sequence). V lost 2 bases and J 3 bases, leaving 14 bases between the germline ends. The CDR3 loop spans 15 amino acids. The CDR3 coding sequence is TGTGCCTGGAGTACTCCGGGGGGGAACAATCAGCCCCAGCATTTT. Protein: CAWSTPGGNNQPQHF.

This chain joins TRBV7-8 and TRBJ1-2; D gene unclear. The germline gives CDR1 SGHVS, CDR2 FQNEAQ. This CDR3 spans 14 amino acids. Trimming cost V 5 bases and J 7 bases, with 17 bases left between them. The CDR3: CASSLITEPSGYTF. DNA of the CDR3: TGTGCCAGCAGCCTTATTACCGAACCTTCTGGCTACACCTTC.

The chain combines TRBV7-2 with TRBJ2-7, with D unclear. V was trimmed by 4 bases and J by 3 bases, leaving 10 bases between them. Germline assignment: CDR1 SGHTA and CDR2 FQGNSA. This CDR3 has 13 residues. The chain's CDR3 is CASSSDGRYEQYF. The CDR3, as DNA: TGTGCCAGCAGCTCGGACGGACGCTACGAGCAGTACTTC.

V is TRBV5-1 and J is TRBJ1-1; 11 bases agree with TRBD1. V gave up 3 bases and J gave up 8 bases; unmatched junction bases: 6. Per germline, CDR1 SGHRS and CDR2 YFSETQ. The CDR3 is made up of 14 amino acids. CDR3 sequence reads: CASSSDGQGAEAFF. The CDR3 bases are TGCGCCAGCAGCTCGGACGGACAGGGGGCAGAAGCTTTCTTT.

This clonotype was picked up one time. The V and J genes are TRBV7-9 and TRBJ2-6; 9 bases fit TRBD1. The CDR3 runs to 17 residues. Germline CDR1 and CDR2: SEHNR and FQNEAQ (reference sequence). Losses at the gene ends were 5 bases for V and 2 bases for J; bases not matched to a gene: 7. The CDR3 sequence is CASSTGQGLAGANVLTF. The CDR3 DNA sequence: TGTGCCAGCAGCACGGGACAGGGTTTGGCTGGGGCCAACGTCCTGACTTTC.

J is TRBJ2-3 and V is TRBV7-2; no firm D call. Trimming cost V 1 base and J 0 bases, with 11 bases left between them. The germline V gene has CDR1 SGHTA and CDR2 FQGNSA. The CDR3 has 16 amino acids. The CDR3 DNA is TGTGCCAGCAGCTTAGGGCGAAGTCGTAGCACAGATACGCAGTATTTT. It is translated as CASSLGRSRSTDTQYF.

The chain employs TRBV19 and TRBJ1-5; D call uncertain. Germline V gene sequence: CDR1 LNHDA, CDR2 SQIVND (reference sequence). The V and J ends lost 3 bases and 8 bases respectively, with 8 bases between them. CDR3 length: 12 residues. CDR3 DNA sequence: TGTGCCAGTAGTATGTCAGTAGAGCCCCAGCATTTT. Its protein is CASSMSVEPQHF.

The chain joins TRBV27 to TRBJ2-1; 10 bases line up with TRBD2. V lost 3 bases, J lost 2 bases, and 10 bases stayed unmatched. This CDR3 has 18 amino acids. Germline lookup yields CDR1 MNHEY and CDR2 SMNVEV (reference sequence). CDR3 nucleotides: TGTGCCAGCAGTTTTAGGGGGCCGGGACTAGCGCCCTACAATGAGCAGTTCTTC. It encodes CASSFRGPGLAPYNEQFF.

This chain connects TRBV3-1 to TRBJ2-2; D is uncertain. V lost 1 base, J lost 0 bases, and 15 bases lay in between. Germline V gene sequence: CDR1 LGHDT, CDR2 YNNKEL (reference sequence). This CDR3 comprises 18 residues. The CDR3: CASSQASFGRSNTGELFF. The CDR3 DNA reads as TGTGCCAGCAGCCAAGCCTCCTTCGGCAGATCGAACACCGGGGAGCTGTTTTTT.